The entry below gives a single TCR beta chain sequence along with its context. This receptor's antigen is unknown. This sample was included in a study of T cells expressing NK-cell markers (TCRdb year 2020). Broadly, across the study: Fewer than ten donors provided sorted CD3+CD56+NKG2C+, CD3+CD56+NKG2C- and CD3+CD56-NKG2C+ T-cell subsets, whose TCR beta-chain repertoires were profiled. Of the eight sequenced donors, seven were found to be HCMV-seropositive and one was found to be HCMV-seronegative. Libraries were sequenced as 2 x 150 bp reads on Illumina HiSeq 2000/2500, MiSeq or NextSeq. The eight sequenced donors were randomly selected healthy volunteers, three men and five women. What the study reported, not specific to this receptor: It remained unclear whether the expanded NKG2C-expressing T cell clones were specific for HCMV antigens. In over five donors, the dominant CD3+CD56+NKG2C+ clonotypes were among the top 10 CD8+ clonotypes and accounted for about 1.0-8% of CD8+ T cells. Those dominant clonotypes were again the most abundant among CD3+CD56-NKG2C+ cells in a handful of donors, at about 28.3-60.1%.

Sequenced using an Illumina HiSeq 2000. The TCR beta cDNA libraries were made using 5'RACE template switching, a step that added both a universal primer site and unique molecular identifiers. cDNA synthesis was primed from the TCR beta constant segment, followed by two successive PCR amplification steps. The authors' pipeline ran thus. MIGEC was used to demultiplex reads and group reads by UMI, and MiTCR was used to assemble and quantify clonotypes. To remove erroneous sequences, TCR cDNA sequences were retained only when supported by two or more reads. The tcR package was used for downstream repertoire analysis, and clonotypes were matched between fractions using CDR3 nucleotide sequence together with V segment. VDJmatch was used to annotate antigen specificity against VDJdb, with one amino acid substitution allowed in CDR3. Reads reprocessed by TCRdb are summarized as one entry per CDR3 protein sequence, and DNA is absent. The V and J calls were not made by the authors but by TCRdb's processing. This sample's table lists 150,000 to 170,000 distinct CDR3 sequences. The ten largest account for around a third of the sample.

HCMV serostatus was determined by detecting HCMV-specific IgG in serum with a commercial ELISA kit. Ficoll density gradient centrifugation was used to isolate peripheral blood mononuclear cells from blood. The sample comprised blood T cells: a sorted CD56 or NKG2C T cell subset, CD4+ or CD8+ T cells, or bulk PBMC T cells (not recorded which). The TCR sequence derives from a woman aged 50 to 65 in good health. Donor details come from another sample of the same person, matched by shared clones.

The CDR3 has the sequence CAISERVSPPEKLFF. The chain employs TRBV10-3 and TRBJ1-4; with no DNA, the TCRdb D assignment of TRBD1 cannot be verified. There are 15 amino acids in the CDR3, from cysteine to phenylalanine inclusive. There is no recorded DNA. According to the germline V gene, CDR1 reads ENHRY and CDR2 reads SYGVKD.